This is a list of T cell receptor beta chains from one sample in a study of identical twins. TCRdb reanalysed the 5' RACE reads using MiXCR and keeps one entry per CDR3 protein. The sample gives over 600,000 distinct CDR3 sequences, around 20% of which show up once; about 4.3% is in the top ten. The sample was also reused in another study, on T cells expressing NK-cell markers.

Sample: PBMCs. The source is a woman aged 18-35 years in good health. CDR3s include the opening cysteine and the closing phenylalanine or tryptophan.

14	TRBV7-3	TRBJ2-6	CASSFPYGANVLTF
12	TRBV29-1	TRBJ2-7	CSVGHAAREQYF
18	TRBV5-1	TRBJ2-5	CASSLVTGEILGKQTQYF
15	TRBV7-8	TRBJ2-1	CASSPLGGPYNEQFF
12	TRBV20-1	TRBJ2-7	CSAGGLVGEQYF
13	TRBV27	TRBJ1-4	CASKGVLNEKLFF
16	TRBV7-7	TRBJ2-1	CASSLRTGGQYNEQFF
15	TRBV12-3/TRBV12-4	TRBJ2-1	CASSRGGAPKDEQFF
12	TRBV20-1	TRBJ2-7	CSAFRGNYEQYF
13	TRBV7-2	TRBJ2-7	CASSLGGSGEQYF
15	TRBV6-1	TRBJ2-1	CASRSYSGINNEQFF
14	TRBV12-3/TRBV12-4	TRBJ2-3	CASRDTGDKDTQYF
14	TRBV6-1	TRBJ1-1	CASSEVGLNTEAFF
14	TRBV7-9	TRBJ2-5	CASSLIASSGTQYF
14	TRBV10-1	TRBJ2-2	CASSATGGTGELFF
15	TRBV6-1	TRBJ2-7	CASTPDGASTYEQYF
16	TRBV11-1	TRBJ2-1	CASSLALAGGGNEQFF
14	TRBV3-1	TRBJ2-1	CASSHEGPHNEQFF
16	TRBV7-3	TRBJ2-3	CASSLLVASSTDTQYF
17	TRBV5-1	TRBJ2-7	CASSPTIRGGPGYEQYF
12	TRBV15	TRBJ2-1	CATSMIEGEQFF
13	TRBV20-1	TRBJ2-7	CSARGSGRYEQYF
15	TRBV10-3	TRBJ2-1	CAITAGATGGNEQFF
14	TRBV4-3	TRBJ1-4	CASSPRTVNEKLFF
17	TRBV4-3	TRBJ2-5	CASSQERTKPYQETQYF
13	TRBV5-1	TRBJ1-5	CASRRRQGRPQHF
16	TRBV7-8	TRBJ2-1	CASSLMGGGSYNEQFF
17	TRBV20-1	TRBJ2-1	CSARTNRAHSSYNEQFF
14	TRBV29-1	TRBJ1-4	CSVRTPSEDEKLFF
16	TRBV19	TRBJ2-1	CASSIIGGSSYNEQFF
15	TRBV6-5	TRBJ1-6	CASSYSWDGNSPLHF
15	TRBV7-6	TRBJ2-2	CASSLNRGNTGELFF
17	TRBV7-6	TRBJ2-2	CASSLLGRTLDTGELFF
14	TRBV15	TRBJ2-2	CATSMEQVAGELFF
15	TRBV10-3	TRBJ2-3	CAISRGATSTDTQYF
11	TRBV7-9	TRBJ2-5	CASGGRETQYF
14	TRBV20-1	TRBJ2-1	CSAGRLAGDNEQFF
16	TRBV9	TRBJ1-1	CASSPSGGRVYTEAFF
13	TRBV5-1	TRBJ2-4	CASSFWGKNIQYF